What follows are 14 T cell receptor beta chains derived from one specimen sequenced in a study of blood T cell repertoires in COVID-19. The assay was immunoSEQ multiplex PCR, and TCRdb's table has in-frame clones only and misses some. This sample carries about 160,000 clones, about 82% of them seen once, and the ten largest clones take about 7%. Sequenced: peripheral blood. All receptors derive from a man in his fifties or sixties with active or convalescent COVID-19.

This clone was seen just once. This rearrangement joins TRBV12-5 to TRBJ2-2; 10 nucleotides line up with TRBD2. The germline V gene encodes CDR1 LGHNT and CDR2 FRNRAP. V lost 3 bases, J lost 4 bases, and 5 bases stayed unmatched. The CDR3 consists of 16 residues. The CDR3 reads CASGFVLAGGTGELFF. CDR3 coding DNA: TGTGCTAGTGGTTTCGTTTTAGCGGGGGGCACCGGGGAGCTGTTTTTT.

The chain has TRBV11-1 and TRBJ2-1; TRBD2 matches 7 bases. CDR1 and CDR2 (germline): SGHAT, FQDESV (reference sequence). The CDR3 length is 14 residues. Trimming cost V 6 bases and J 3 bases; bases outside gene matches: 5. This CDR3 reads CASRGGEGYNEQFF. CDR3 bases: TGTGCCAGCAGGGGTGGGGAGGGCTACAATGAGCAGTTCTTC. The full variable domain, completed using reference TRBV11-1 and TRBJ2-1, is EAEVAQSPRYKITEKSQAVAFWCDPISGHATLYWYRQILGQGPELLVQFQDESVVDDSQLPKDRFSAERLKGVDSTLKIQPAELGDSAMYLCASRGGEGYNEQFFGPGTRLTVL.

The rearrangement joins TRBV7-3 to TRBJ2-3; 7 bases align to TRBD2. Germline V gives CDR1 SGHTA, CDR2 FQGTGA. This CDR3 contains 15 residues. V was pared by 5 bases and J by 2 bases, with 7 bases of the junction left unmatched. In nucleotides, the CDR3 is TGTGCCAGCAGCCCTGGACTAGGAGCCACAGATACGCAGTATTTT. Translating gives CASSPGLGATDTQYF. Based on the CDR3 plus reference TRBV7-3 and TRBJ2-3, the full variable domain is GAGVSQTPSNKVTEKGKYVELRCDPISGHTALYWYRQSLGQGPEFLIYFQGTGAADDSGLPNDRFFAVRPEGSVSTLKIQRTERGDSAVYLCASSPGLGATDTQYFGPGTRLTVL.

The chain carries TRBV6-5 and TRBJ2-3; 11 nucleotides match TRBD2. The V gene's germline CDR1 is MNHEY and CDR2 SVGAGI. This CDR3 region has 14 residues. Germline trimming cut 6 bases from V and 5 bases from J; bases unmatched to any gene: 4. In DNA form, the CDR3 reads TGTGCCAGCAGCTCGCTAGCGGGAGGAGATACGCAGTATTTT. Its protein is CASSSLAGGDTQYF.

This clone was recorded only once. The chain links TRBV3-1 (or the pseudogene TRBV3-2) to TRBJ2-1; 12 positions match TRBD2. The length of the CDR3 is 19 residues. Germline CDR1 and CDR2: LGHDT and YNNKEL (reference sequence). The ends lost 0 bases at V and 4 bases at J; junction bases unmatched: 10. The CDR3: CASSQDRRLAGEGYNEQFF. The CDR3, as DNA: TGTGCCAGCAGCCAAGATCGTAGACTAGCGGGAGAGGGGTACAATGAGCAGTTCTTC.

The V call is TRBV7-2, the J call TRBJ2-1; no clear D. The CDR3 contains 15 residues. V lost 10 bases to trimming and J lost 0 bases, with 16 bases between them. Germline values: CDR1 SGHTA, CDR2 FQGNSA. The CDR3 nucleotides are TGTGCCACCATACAGAGCCTCAACTCCTACAATGAGCAGTTCTTC. Protein product: CATIQSLNSYNEQFF.

The rearrangement joins TRBV12-3 or TRBV12-4 to TRBJ2-5, with D possibly matching TRBD1 (6 bases). The CDR3 spans 13 residues. Trimming cost V 1 base and J 3 bases, with 6 bases left between them. The CDR3, as DNA: TGTGCCAGCAGTTTAGGACAGGAAGAGACCCAGTACTTC. Its translation: CASSLGQEETQYF.

This clone has more than one count but fewer than ten. This chain uses TRBV5-6 with TRBJ1-2, with unresolved D. Germline V gene lookup returns CDR1 SGHDT and CDR2 YYEEEE. The CDR3 contains 13 residues. Trimming shortened V by 1 base and J by 1 base, and 5 bases separated the two germline ends. CDR3 coding DNA: TGTGCCAGCAGCTTGCCCAATAACTATGGCTACACCTTC. Translation: CASSLPNNYGYTF.

The chain employs TRBV24-1 and TRBJ1-2, with TRBD1 as a possible D gene (5 bases). Trimming cost V 4 bases and J 8 bases, with 13 bases left between them. The CDR3 covers 13 residues. The V gene's germline CDR1 is KGHDR and CDR2 SFDVKD. CDR3 protein: CATSERAGPGYTF. The CDR3 DNA sequence: TGTGCCACCAGTGAGCGGGCGGGACCCGGCTACACCTTC.

CDR3 DNA sequence: TGCGCCAGCAGCCATGACACAACCCCTCTCTATGGCTACACCTTC. This sequence encodes CASSHDTTPLYGYTF. The V gene is TRBV4-3, the J gene TRBJ1-2; no definite D call. The V and J ends lost 3 bases and 4 bases respectively, with 15 bases between them. From germline, CDR1 is LGHNA and CDR2 YSLEER. This CDR3 has 15 amino acids.

The chain has TRBV5-4 and TRBJ2-5; 8 bases match TRBD1. The CDR3 has 14 amino acids. V was clipped by 0 bases and J by 6 bases; unmatched bases: 4. Germline V lookup: CDR1 SGHNT, CDR2 YYREEE (reference sequence). In DNA form, the CDR3 reads TGTGCCAGCAGCTTGGACAGGGGGAGGAAGACCCAGTACTTC. Translated: CASSLDRGRKTQYF.

This chain joins TRBV5-1 and TRBJ2-1; D possibly corresponds to TRBD1 (5 bases). The CDR3 is made up of 15 amino acids. V was cut by 0 bases and J by 0 bases, with 7 bases left in between. From germline, CDR1 is SGHRS and CDR2 YFSETQ. The CDR3 DNA reads TGCGCCAGCAGCTTGGTCCAGGGCTCCTACAATGAGCAGTTCTTC. Protein sequence: CASSLVQGSYNEQFF.

V gene TRBV29-1 combines with J gene TRBJ2-3, with 8 bases fitting TRBD1. Germline V CDR1 and CDR2: SQVTM, ANQGSEA. V dropped 7 bases and J dropped 2; count of bases not matched to a gene: 5. The CDR3 is 13 amino acids. The CDR3 spells CSGTGFYTDTQYF. The CDR3 DNA sequence: TGCAGCGGGACAGGGTTTTACACAGATACGCAGTATTTT.

This CDR3 reads CASSLAGTSGRGFNEQFF. The DNA for the CDR3 is TGTGCCAGCAGCTTGGCCGGGACTAGCGGGAGGGGATTCAATGAGCAGTTCTTC. V gene TRBV5-6 combines with J gene TRBJ2-1; TRBD2 aligns across 16 bases. Losses at the gene ends were 0 bases for V and 6 bases for J; bases not matched to a gene: 6. The CDR3 covers 18 residues. CDR1 and CDR2 (germline): SGHDT, YYEEEE.